Listed below are T cell receptor beta chains from one sample, sequenced in a study of chemoradiotherapy in HPV16-positive cancers. This table comes from immunoSEQ multiplex PCR, and its TCRdb copy is limited to in-frame clones, with some not included. The sample holds about 3,100 clones, about 89% seen once. Sequenced material: tumor tissue, taken from a patient who underwent chemoradiotherapy. These receptors all come from a human donor with HPV-associated anogenital cancer. CDR3s include the opening cysteine and the closing phenylalanine or tryptophan. D genes are given only for firm matches. The size entry is marked missing in some rows and otherwise reads once, few, many or a size class.

TRBD2	TRBV6-5	.	TRBJ2-1	TGTGCCAGCAGTTACTCGATAGCGGGAGGTTATGAGCAGTTCTTC	CASSYSIAGGYEQFF
TRBD2	TRBV28	.	TRBJ2-5	TGTGCCAGCAGTTCCGGACCTAGCGGGGAGACCCAGTACTTC	CASSSGPSGETQYF
.	TRBV6-1	once	TRBJ1-1	TGTGCCAGCATTCGTGACCCGTCTCTCACTGAAGCTTTCTTT	CASIRDPSLTEAFF
.	TRBV11-2	.	TRBJ1-1	TGTGCCAGCAGCCAGGGTCCTGACACTGAAGCTTTCTTT	CASSQGPDTEAFF
TRBD2	TRBV9	.	TRBJ2-7	TGTGCCAGCAGCTCACCCGGGGGGGCGGAGGGCTACGAGCAGTACTTC	CASSSPGGAEGYEQYF
.	TRBV5-4	.	TRBJ2-2	TGTGCCAGCAGCTTGGCCGGTGGAGAGGGGATTGCCGGGGAGCTGTTTTTT	CASSLAGGEGIAGELFF
.	TRBV5-1	.	TRBJ2-5	TGCGCCAGCACCCGGGACTTTCAAGAGACCCAGTACTTC	CASTRDFQETQYF
TRBD2	TRBV10-3	once	TRBJ2-3	TGTGCCATCAGTGAGAAGCGGGAGGCGGATACGCAGTATTTT	CAISEKREADTQYF
.	TRBV14	once	TRBJ1-1	TGTGCCAGCAGCCGTACGTCAGGGGCGCAAGGCACTGAAGCTTTCTTT	CASSRTSGAQGTEAFF
.	TRBV14	.	TRBJ1-2	TGTGCCAGCAGCCAAGGCCCTGGTCCCGGGACAAACTATGGCTACACCTTC	CASSQGPGPGTNYGYTF
.	TRBV6-1	.	TRBJ1-3	TGTGCCAGCAGCCCAGCCAGGGCTGGAAACACCATATATTTT	CASSPARAGNTIYF
.	TRBV6-5	once	TRBJ2-7	TGTGCCAGCAGTTACTCGATGACACCGGGGAACGAGCAGTACTTC	CASSYSMTPGNEQYF
.	TRBV18	.	TRBJ1-3	TGTGCCAGCTCACCACCCGCCAGGGTCGGAAACACCATATATTTT	CASSPPARVGNTIYF
.	TRBV10-3	.	TRBJ1-1	TGTGCCATCAGTGAGTCGACAGCCTCCCCCATGAACACTGAAGCTTTCTTT	CAISESTASPMNTEAFF
.	TRBV11-2	.	TRBJ1-1	TGTGCCAGCAGCTTAGAGGCGGACAGTTCAAGAGCTTTCTTT	CASSLEADSSRAFF
TRBD2	TRBV7-9	once	TRBJ2-5	TGTGCCAGCAGCTTAGATACTAGCGGGATGGAGACCCAGTACTTC	CASSLDTSGMETQYF
.	TRBV28	.	TRBJ2-1	TGTGCCAGCACGGGGGCACCTAAGGGGAATGAGCAGTTCTTC	CASTGAPKGNEQFF
TRBD2	TRBV5-6	.	TRBJ2-7	TGTGCCAGCAGACGGACTAGCGGGCCCTACGAGCAGTACTTC	CASRRTSGPYEQYF
TRBD1	TRBV18	.	TRBJ1-2	TGTGCCAGCTCACCGGGGACAGGGAGACCGGATGGCTACACCTTC	CASSPGTGRPDGYTF
.	TRBV4-2	.	TRBJ2-7	TGTGCCAGCAGCCATGATCTAGAGAACTACGAGCAGTACTTC	CASSHDLENYEQYF
.	TRBV2	.	TRBJ2-7	TGTGCCAGCAGTGCCGATCAGGGCGGCGAGCAGTACTTC	CASSADQGGEQYF
.	TRBV15	.	TRBJ2-2	TGTGCCACCGGGACACCGAACACCGGGGAGCTGTTTTTT	CATGTPNTGELFF
TRBD1	TRBV28	.	TRBJ2-3	TGTGCCATCGACAGGGGGTTGAGAGATACGCAGTATTTT	CAIDRGLRDTQYF
.	TRBV9	.	TRBJ2-7	TGTGCCAGCAGCGTAGATTGGGTGGCAGGGGCGAATGCCGAGCAGTACTTC	CASSVDWVAGANAEQYF
.	TRBV5-5	once	TRBJ2-2	TGTGCCAGCAGCTTGAGACAGGTGGAAACCGGGGAGCTGTTTTTT	CASSLRQVETGELFF
TRBD1	TRBV12-5	.	TRBJ2-7	TGTGCTAGTGGTCCGGGACAGGGGATCAACGAGCAGTACTTC	CASGPGQGINEQYF
TRBD1	TRBV11-2	few	TRBJ1-1	TGTGCCAGCGGAAGACCGGGACAGCGGAACACTGAAGCTTTCTTT	CASGRPGQRNTEAFF
TRBD1	TRBV27	.	TRBJ1-3	TGTGCCAGCAGTCGTTGGACAGGGGGAATTTCTGGAAACACCATATATTTT	CASSRWTGGISGNTIYF
.	TRBV30	.	TRBJ2-5	TGTGCCTGGCGGAGGGGGCATGGGGGAGAGACCCAGTACTTC	CAWRRGHGGETQYF
.	TRBV11-1	.	TRBJ1-1	TGTGCCAGCAGCTTAGCTCAGTACACTGAAGCTTTCTTT	CASSLAQYTEAFF
.	TRBV14	.	TRBJ1-2	TGTGCCAGCAGCCAAGACTTCGGCGGCGGCGGCTACACCTTC	CASSQDFGGGGYTF
.	TRBV25-1	once	TRBJ2-1	TGTGCCAGCAGTGATCCGGGGGGCAGCTACAATGAGCAGTTCTTC	CASSDPGGSYNEQFF
.	TRBV7-3	.	TRBJ2-1	TGTGCCAGCAGCGAGAAACTGGGAACTTACAATGAGCAGTTCTTC	CASSEKLGTYNEQFF
.	TRBV2	.	TRBJ1-1	TGTGCCAGCAGGGGCAGGGTAACCACTGAAGCTTTCTTT	CASRGRVTTEAFF
.	TRBV4-2	.	TRBJ2-6	TGTGCCAGCAGCCAAGGTAGGGGGGACCCGAGTGGGGCCAACGTCCTGACTTTC	CASSQGRGDPSGANVLTF
.	TRBV5-1	.	TRBJ1-2	TGCGCCAGCAGCTTGGGGCGACACCGACCAGGCTATGGCTACACCTTC	CASSLGRHRPGYGYTF
TRBD2	TRBV5-6	once	TRBJ2-6	TGTGCCAGCAGCCCTGTGGGGAGGGCGGTCTCTGGGGCCAACGTCCTGACTTTC	CASSPVGRAVSGANVLTF
.	TRBV6-4	.	TRBJ1-2	TGTGCCAGCAGCCAAAATCAGGACGGCACCTATGGCTACACCTTC	CASSQNQDGTYGYTF
TRBD1	TRBV27	.	TRBJ1-2	TGTGCCAGCAGTCAAACAGGGGATTATGGCTACACCTTC	CASSQTGDYGYTF
TRBD1	TRBV5-1	.	TRBJ2-7	TGCGCCAGCAGCTTGGGTCGGGACAGGGTAGACTACGAGCAGTACTTC	CASSLGRDRVDYEQYF
TRBD1	TRBV19	.	TRBJ1-4	TGTGCCAGTAGACCTACCGGGACAGGGCCTGAAAAACTGTTTTTT	CASRPTGTGPEKLFF
.	TRBV2	.	TRBJ2-2	TGTGCCAGCAGTGATCCCAGCCCGGGAGAGGTCGGGGAGCTGTTTTTT	CASSDPSPGEVGELFF
TRBD2	TRBV5-1	.	TRBJ2-7	TGCGCCAGCAGCTTGGCTGCGGGAGGGCCTCACGAGCAGTACTTC	CASSLAAGGPHEQYF
TRBD1	TRBV10-3	.	TRBJ1-5	TGTGCCATCAGCTGGGACAGGCAAGATCAGCCCCAGCATTTT	CAISWDRQDQPQHF
.	TRBV7-7	.	TRBJ2-3	TGTGCCAGCAGCTTATCGGTGACAGAAGGAGATACGCAGTATTTT	CASSLSVTEGDTQYF
.	TRBV7-9	.	TRBJ1-1	TGTGCCAGCATCCCTACTGCCGGCACTGAAGCTTTCTTT	CASIPTAGTEAFF